This TCR beta chain stems from a study of CD8+CD57+ T cells in acquired aplastic anemia. The template used for profiling TCR beta VDJ and CDR3 was genomic DNA. TCRdb re-derived calls from the reads in MiXCR, one entry per CDR3 protein. The table has approximately 270,000 distinct CDR3 sequences, roughly 50% seen once; the top ten hold around 8%. Broader study findings: No significant patient-versus-control difference appeared in CD8+ Simpson's diversity. Patients and controls turned out to have roughly 29 CD8+ CDR3 sequences in common.

In its sample, this clonotype was seen a few times. The antigen is unknown. The receptor was isolated from a human donor with severe aplastic anemia or a healthy control (not recorded which). Sequences were obtained from sorted CD4+, CD8+, or CD8+CD57+ T cells (not recorded which) from PBMCs.

CDR3 sequence reads: CASSDLAGANTGELFF. For the CDR3, the DNA is TGTGCCAGCAGTGACTTAGCGGGGGCGAACACCGGGGAGCTGTTTTTT. V usage is TRBV6-4 and J usage is TRBJ2-2, with 9 bases lining up with TRBD2. V shed 1 base, J shed 0 bases, and the junction held 0 bases outside the gene matches. The CDR3 has 16 amino acids. Germline CDR1 MRHNA, CDR2 SNTAGT.